This T cell receptor (beta chain) is from a study of blood T cell repertoires in COVID-19. This CDR3 comprises 16 residues. The junction had 13 bases not matched to a gene; V was cut back by 5 bases and J by 6 bases. Germline CDR1 MGHRA, CDR2 YSYEKL. Measured with immunoSEQ multiplex PCR; TCRdb has only the in-frame clones, and not every one. Here the sample spans roughly 60,000 clones, over 80% being singletons. The sequence was collected from a man aged 25-40 years with COVID-19, enrolled during active disease. Input material: peripheral blood. The rearrangement uses TRBV4-1 and TRBJ2-7; 10 bases match TRBD2. The CDR3 spells CASSLRPSGSPIEQYF. CDR3 in DNA: TGCGCCAGCAGCTTGCGCCCTAGCGGGAGTCCAATCGAGCAGTACTTC.